Below, 21 T cell receptor beta chains from the same sample are listed, as sequenced in a study of T cell repertoires in cytomegalovirus infection. These receptors have no identified antigens. TCRdb processed the reads anew with MiXCR; each CDR3 protein has one entry. The sample records around 49,000 distinct CDR3 sequences, around 20% being singletons. The starting material was CD8+ T cells from cultured PBMCs, obtained from culture after CMV antigen stimulation. Receptors were obtained from a human donor in good health (CMV status not recorded). Some clones in this sample may be carry-over from other donors' samples.

The gene calls are TRBV4-1 and TRBJ1-1; D remains ambiguous. The germline V gene has CDR1 MGHRA and CDR2 YSYEKL. This CDR3 spans 14 amino acids. V lost 2 bases, J lost 6 bases, and 13 bases lay in between. The CDR3 DNA reads as TGCGCCAGCAGCCAATACGGGCCGAGCCCTGAAGCTTTCTTT. Amino acids: CASSQYGPSPEAFF.

This clonotype was counted between two and nine times. V is TRBV11-2 and J is TRBJ2-3, with D unresolved. The V end lost 5 bases, the J end lost 6 bases, and 18 bases lay between the germline ends. Germline V gene lookup returns CDR1 SGHAT and CDR2 FQNNGV. This CDR3 comprises 15 residues. CDR3 in amino acids: CASSPSRSSGDTQYF. Written as DNA, the CDR3 is TGTGCCAGCAGCCCGTCTCGGTCCTCTGGCGATACGCAGTATTTT.

The sample holds one count of this clonotype. J is TRBJ2-1 and V is TRBV13; 9 positions match TRBD1. After removal of 5 bases from V and 3 bases from J, the junction contained 5 bases not matched to a gene. Per the germline V gene, CDR1 is PRHDT and CDR2 is FYEKMQ (reference sequence). This CDR3 is 15 amino acids long. This CDR3 is CASSLGQGYYNEQFF. CDR3 nucleotide sequence: TGTGCCAGCAGCCTGGGACAGGGTTACTACAATGAGCAGTTCTTC. Together with reference TRBV13 and TRBJ2-1, the CDR3 gives the full variable domain: AAGVIQSPRHLIKEKRETATLKCYPIPRHDTVYWYQQGPGQDPQFLISFYEKMQSDKGSIPDRFSAQQFSDYHSELNMSSLELGDSALYFCASSLGQGYYNEQFFGPGTRLTVL.

Only a few counts were recorded for this clonotype. V and J are TRBV19 and TRBJ2-1; tentative D call: TRBD2 (5 bases). CDR3 length: 14 residues. Germline values: CDR1 LNHDA, CDR2 SQIVND (reference sequence). Trimming stripped 8 bases from V and 5 bases from J, with 16 bases between. The CDR3 sequence: CASSLDFDHNEQFF. The CDR3 DNA reads TGTGCCAGTTCCCTGGACTTTGACCACAATGAGCAGTTCTTC.

The chain carries TRBV7-2 and TRBJ1-5; D possibly corresponds to TRBD1 (6 bases). Trimming cost V 4 bases and J 2 bases, with 12 bases left between them. The CDR3 is 15 amino acids. Germline assignment: CDR1 SGHTA and CDR2 FQGNSA. The CDR3 region is CASSSAGAGNQPQHF. DNA for the CDR3: TGTGCCAGCAGCTCGGCGGGGGCCGGCAATCAGCCCCAGCATTTT. Complete variable domain (other parts from reference TRBV7-2 and TRBJ1-5): GAGVSQSPSNKVTEKGKDVELRCDPISGHTALYWYRQSLGQGLEFLIYFQGNSAPDKSGLPSDRFSAERTGGSVSTLTIQRTQQEDSAVYLCASSSAGAGNQPQHFGDGTRLSIL.

This clonotype has more than one count but fewer than ten. The CDR3 spells CASRTSGGYSYNEQFF. CDR3 DNA: TGTGCCAGCAGGACTAGCGGGGGGTATTCCTACAATGAGCAGTTCTTC. The chain recombines TRBV2 with TRBJ2-1, with 13 positions matching TRBD2. CDR3 size: 16 residues. The J segment lost 1 base and the V segment lost 6 bases, leaving 3 bases of the junction unmatched. Germline assignment: CDR1 SNHLY and CDR2 FYNNEI. Full variable domain (outside the CDR3, taken from reference TRBV2 and TRBJ2-1): EPEVTQTPSHQVTQMGQEVILRCVPISNHLYFYWYRQILGQKVEFLVSFYNNEISEKSEIFDDQFSVERPDGSNFTLKIRSTKLEDSAMYFCASRTSGGYSYNEQFFGPGTRLTVL.

This clonotype came up a few times. The V gene is TRBV27, the J gene TRBJ2-7, with 12 bases that match TRBD1. Germline CDR1 is MNHEY and CDR2 is SMNVEV (reference sequence). V lost 4 bases to trimming and J lost 7 bases; unmatched junction nucleotides: 11. The CDR3 extends over 16 amino acids. Written as DNA, the CDR3 is TGTGCCAGCAGTTCATATGCGGGGACAGGGGGCGAGGAGCAGTACTTC. This gives the protein CASSSYAGTGGEEQYF.

A few counts support this clonotype. CDR3 residues: CASSEGVTYEQYF. CDR3 bases: TGTGCCAGCAGTGAAGGGGTTACCTACGAGCAGTACTTC. The V gene is TRBV6-1, the J gene TRBJ2-7; D gene unclear. This CDR3 region has 13 residues. Trimming left V 1 base short and J 2 bases short, with 6 bases between. The germline CDR1 and CDR2 sequences are MNHNS and SASEGT.

The table lists this clonotype with a count of one. The chain combines TRBV12-3 or TRBV12-4 with TRBJ2-3; 8 bases match TRBD1. J was trimmed by 11 bases and V by 5 bases; bases with no gene match: 6. This CDR3 has 12 residues. The CDR3 DNA sequence: TGTGCCAGCAGTGGGGACAGGCCCGTGCAGTATTTT. Protein product: CASSGDRPVQYF.

This clonotype was recorded a few times. This chain links TRBV7-9 with TRBJ2-3; 8 bases map to TRBD1. The V and J ends lost 3 bases and 6 bases, in that order; junction bases with no gene match: 2. This CDR3 has 13 amino acids. Germline CDR1 and CDR2: SEHNR and FQNEAQ (reference sequence). In DNA form, the CDR3 reads TGTGCCAGCAGCTTCGACAGGGGCGATACGCAGTATTTT. Its translation is CASSFDRGDTQYF.

The chain recombines TRBV10-3 with TRBJ2-7; no clear D. Trimming left V 1 base short and J 5 bases short, with 12 bases between. In germline, CDR1 is ENHRY, CDR2 SYGVKD. CDR3 length: 14 amino acids. The CDR3 DNA reads TGTGCCATCAGTGAGTATGAGACTGGGGACGAGCAGTACTTC. It specifies CAISEYETGDEQYF.

The sample holds many counts of this clonotype. V usage is TRBV7-8 and J usage is TRBJ2-1, with 7 bases identical to TRBD1. The CDR3 extends over 14 amino acids. V lost 2 bases, J lost 7 bases, and 5 bases stayed unmatched. Germline V gene sequence: CDR1 SGHVS, CDR2 FQNEAQ. The CDR3 here is CASSLKGARNEQFF. In DNA, the CDR3 is TGTGCCAGCAGCTTAAAGGGGGCGAGGAATGAGCAGTTCTTC. The full variable domain, in which reference TRBV7-8 and TRBJ2-1 provide the parts outside the CDR3, is GAGVSQSPRYKVAKRGQDVALRCDPISGHVSLFWYQQALGQGPEFLTYFQNEAQLDKSGLPSDRFFAERPEGSVSTLKIQRTQQEDSAVYLCASSLKGARNEQFFGPGTRLTVL.

The genes are TRBV10-3 and TRBJ2-1, with 8 bases that match TRBD2. The CDR3 covers 15 residues. V was pared by 2 bases and J by 6 bases, with 6 bases of the junction left unmatched. Germline V gene lookup returns CDR1 ENHRY and CDR2 SYGVKD. CDR3 amino acids: CAISEGGGPINEQFF. DNA of the CDR3: TGTGCCATCAGTGAGGGCGGGGGGCCGATCAATGAGCAGTTCTTC.

There are many counts of this clonotype. The chain links TRBV9 to TRBJ2-1; D is tentatively TRBD1 or TRBD2 (5 bases each). The germline V gene has CDR1 SGDLS and CDR2 YYNGEE. V was cut by 0 bases and J by 8 bases, with 12 bases left in between. The CDR3 runs to 14 residues. The CDR3 DNA follows: TGTGCCAGCAGCGTAGCGAGGGGTTGGGATGAGCAGTTCTTC. It translates to CASSVARGWDEQFF.

The chain carries TRBV28 and TRBJ1-1; D is ambiguous. This CDR3 comprises 12 residues. Germline V gene data show CDR1 as MDHEN and CDR2 as SYDVKM. Trimming took 3 bases from V and 7 from J, leaving 9 bases between them. The CDR3 DNA reads TGTGCCAGCAGTTTCGACGGAAATGAAGCTTTCTTT. Residues: CASSFDGNEAFF.

This clonotype was picked up many times. The genes are TRBV27 and TRBJ1-1, with D unclear. V shed 8 bases and J shed 1 base, with 5 bases lying between them. The germline V gene has CDR1 MNHEY and CDR2 SMNVEV (reference sequence). The CDR3 runs to 11 residues. The CDR3 is CASFRNTEAFF. In nucleotides, the CDR3 is TGTGCCAGCTTCAGGAACACTGAAGCTTTCTTT.

The CDR3 is CASSSFLGRDPTDTQYF. CDR3 bases: TGTGCCAGCAGCTCCTTCTTGGGACGAGACCCCACAGATACGCAGTATTTT. V gene TRBV7-9 combines with J gene TRBJ2-3, with D possibly called TRBD1 or TRBD2 (5 bases each). This CDR3 contains 17 residues. Trimming removed 4 bases at V and 2 bases at J, with 19 bases between. The germline V gene has CDR1 SEHNR and CDR2 FQNEAQ (reference sequence).

The CDR3 region has the DNA TGTGCCAGCAGTGCTGGGGGACAAGATAATTCACCCCTCCACTTT. Translated, it gives CASSAGGQDNSPLHF. V gene TRBV28 combines with J gene TRBJ1-6; possible D gene TRBD1, 6 bases. This CDR3 contains 15 residues. Germline CDR1 MDHEN, CDR2 SYDVKM. Between the trimmed V and J ends, which lost 5 bases and 5 bases, there was a span of 13 bases.

The gene calls are TRBV7-6 and TRBJ2-2; D possibly corresponds to TRBD2 (5 bases). Germline CDR1 reads SGHVS; CDR2 reads FNYEAQ. The length of the CDR3 is 15 residues. Trimming removed 2 bases at V and 7 bases at J, with 14 bases between. The CDR3 spells CASSLRGIGDGELFF. The CDR3 region has the DNA TGTGCCAGCAGCTTAAGAGGGATAGGAGACGGGGAGCTGTTTTTT. Together with reference TRBV7-6 and TRBJ2-2, the CDR3 gives the full variable domain: GAGVSQSPRYKVTKRGQDVALRCDPISGHVSLYWYRQALGQGPEFLTYFNYEAQQDKSGLPNDRFSAERPEGSISTLTIQRTEQRDSAMYRCASSLRGIGDGELFFGEGSRLTVL.

The V and J genes are TRBV20-1 and TRBJ2-1, with 8 bases matching TRBD2. After removal of 2 bases from V and 0 bases from J, the junction contained 6 bases not matched to a gene. Looked up from germline, CDR1 is DFQATT and CDR2 is SNEGSKA (reference sequence). The CDR3 has 16 residues. Here the CDR3 DNA reads TGCAGTGCTAGAAACCTCCGGGGGGGCTCCTACAATGAGCAGTTCTTC. Its protein product is CSARNLRGGSYNEQFF.

Worth noting for this clonotype: With a much larger clone just one base away, this may be a read error. The CDR3 carries no conserved terminal phenylalanine or tryptophan, so it likely arises from a read error. The V gene is TRBV19, the J gene TRBJ2-1; 8 bases are a match to TRBD2. Germline trimming cut 2 bases from V and 6 bases from J; bases unmatched to any gene: 6. The CDR3 spans 15 residues. Germline CDR1 LNHDA, CDR2 SQIVND (reference sequence). The CDR3, as DNA: TGTGCCAGTAGTATATCCAGCGGGAGCCTCAATGAGCAGTTCTTG. It is translated as CASSISSGSLNEQFL.